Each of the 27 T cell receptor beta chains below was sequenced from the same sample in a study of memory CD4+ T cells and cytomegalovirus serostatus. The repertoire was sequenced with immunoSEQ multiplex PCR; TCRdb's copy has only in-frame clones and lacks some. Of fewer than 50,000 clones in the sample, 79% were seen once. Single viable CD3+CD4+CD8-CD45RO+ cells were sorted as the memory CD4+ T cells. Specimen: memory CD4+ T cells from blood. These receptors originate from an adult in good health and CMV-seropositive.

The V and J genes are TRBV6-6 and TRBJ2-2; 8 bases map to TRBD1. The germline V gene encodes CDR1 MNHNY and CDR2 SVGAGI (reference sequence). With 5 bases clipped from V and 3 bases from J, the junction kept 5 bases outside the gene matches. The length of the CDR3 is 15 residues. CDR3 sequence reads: CASSKDREDTGELFF. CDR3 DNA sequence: TGTGCCAGCAGTAAGGACAGGGAAGACACCGGGGAGCTGTTTTTT.

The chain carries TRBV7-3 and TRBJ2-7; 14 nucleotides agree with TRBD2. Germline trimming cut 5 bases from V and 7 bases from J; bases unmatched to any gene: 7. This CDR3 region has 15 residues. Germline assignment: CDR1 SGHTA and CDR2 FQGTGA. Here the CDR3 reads CASSMGLAGEREQYF. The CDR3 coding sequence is TGTGCCAGCAGCATGGGACTAGCGGGAGAGCGGGAGCAGTACTTC.

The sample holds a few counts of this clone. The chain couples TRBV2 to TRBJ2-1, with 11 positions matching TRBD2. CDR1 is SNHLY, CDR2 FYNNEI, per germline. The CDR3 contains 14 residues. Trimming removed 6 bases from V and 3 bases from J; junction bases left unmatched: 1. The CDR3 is CASRTSGSYNEQFF. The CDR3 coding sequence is TGTGCCAGCAGAACTAGCGGGAGCTACAATGAGCAGTTCTTC.

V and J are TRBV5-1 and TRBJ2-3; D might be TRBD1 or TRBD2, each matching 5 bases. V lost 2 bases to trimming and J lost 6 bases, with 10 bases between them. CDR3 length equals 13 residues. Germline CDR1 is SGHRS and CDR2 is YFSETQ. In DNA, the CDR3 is TGCGCCAGCAGCTTCAACGGGGACGATACGCAGTATTTT. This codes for CASSFNGDDTQYF.

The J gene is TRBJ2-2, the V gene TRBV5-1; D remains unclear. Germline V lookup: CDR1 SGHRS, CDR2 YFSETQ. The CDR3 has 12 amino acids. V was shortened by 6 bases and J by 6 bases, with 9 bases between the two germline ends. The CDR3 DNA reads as TGCGCCAGCAACGAACCTTCCGGGGAGCTGTTTTTT. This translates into CASNEPSGELFF.

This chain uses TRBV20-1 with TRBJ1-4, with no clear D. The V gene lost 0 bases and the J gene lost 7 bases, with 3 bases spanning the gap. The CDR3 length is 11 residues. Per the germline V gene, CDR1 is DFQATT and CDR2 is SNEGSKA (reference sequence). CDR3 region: CSAREGEKLFF. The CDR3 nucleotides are TGCAGTGCTAGAGAGGGTGAAAAACTGTTTTTT.

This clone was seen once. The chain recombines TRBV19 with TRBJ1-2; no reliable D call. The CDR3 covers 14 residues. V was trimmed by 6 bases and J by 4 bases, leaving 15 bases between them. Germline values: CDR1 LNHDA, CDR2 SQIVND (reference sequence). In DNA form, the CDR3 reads TGTGCCAGTAGAGGAGGTGGGAGTTTCTATGGCTACACCTTC. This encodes CASRGGGSFYGYTF.

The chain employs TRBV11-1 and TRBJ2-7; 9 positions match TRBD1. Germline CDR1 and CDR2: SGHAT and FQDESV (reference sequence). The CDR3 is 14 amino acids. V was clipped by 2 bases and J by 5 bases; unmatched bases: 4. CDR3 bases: TGTGCCAGCAGCTTAACAGGGGGCATGGACGAGCAGTACTTC. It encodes CASSLTGGMDEQYF.

DNA for the CDR3: TGTGCCAGCAGCTTTTCGTCCTCTGGGGGCTACTATGGCTACACCTTC. It yields the protein CASSFSSSGGYYGYTF. This sequence joins TRBV7-2 and TRBJ1-2; TRBD1 might be the D (6 bases). V shed 3 bases and J shed 3 bases, with 17 bases lying between them. Per germline, CDR1 SGHTA and CDR2 FQGNSA. The length of the CDR3 is 16 residues.

CDR3 in amino acids: CASSLLQETQYF. CDR3 DNA: TGTGCCAGCAGCCTACTCCAAGAGACCCAGTACTTC. This chain uses TRBV7-2 with TRBJ2-5; D uncertain. Trimming cost V 5 bases and J 1 base, with 5 bases left between them. The CDR3 is 12 amino acids. In germline, CDR1 is SGHTA, CDR2 FQGNSA.

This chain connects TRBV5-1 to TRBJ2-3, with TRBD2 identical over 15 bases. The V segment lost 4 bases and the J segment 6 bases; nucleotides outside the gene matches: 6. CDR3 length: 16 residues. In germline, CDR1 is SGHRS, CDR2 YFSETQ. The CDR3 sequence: CASSPGLAGGRDTQYF. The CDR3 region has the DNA TGCGCCAGCAGCCCGGGACTAGCGGGGGGCAGGGATACGCAGTATTTT.

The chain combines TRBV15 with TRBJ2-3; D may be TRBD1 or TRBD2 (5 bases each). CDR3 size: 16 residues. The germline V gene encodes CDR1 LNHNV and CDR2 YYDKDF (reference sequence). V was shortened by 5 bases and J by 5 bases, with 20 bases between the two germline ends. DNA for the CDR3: TGTGCCACCAGCGGCTTCCCGGGACCTACGATAGATACGCAGTATTTT. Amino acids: CATSGFPGPTIDTQYF.

CDR3 sequence: CASIDRSTDEAFF. Written as DNA, the CDR3 is TGTGCCAGTATAGACAGGAGCACCGATGAAGCTTTCTTT. The chain links TRBV19 to TRBJ1-1, with a weak D call TRBD1 (6 bases). Per germline, CDR1 LNHDA and CDR2 SQIVND (reference sequence). V dropped 7 bases and J dropped 7 bases, with 16 bases sitting between them. The CDR3 loop spans 13 amino acids.

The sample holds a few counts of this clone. The chain's CDR3 is CASSRDRLPISYGYTF. Here the CDR3 DNA reads TGTGCCAGCAGTCGGGACAGGCTACCCATAAGCTATGGCTACACCTTC. The chain couples TRBV28 to TRBJ1-2; TRBD1 matches 8 bases. The junction had 12 bases not matched to a gene; V was cut back by 5 bases and J by 4 bases. This CDR3 region has 16 residues. Germline CDR1 and CDR2: MDHEN and SYDVKM.

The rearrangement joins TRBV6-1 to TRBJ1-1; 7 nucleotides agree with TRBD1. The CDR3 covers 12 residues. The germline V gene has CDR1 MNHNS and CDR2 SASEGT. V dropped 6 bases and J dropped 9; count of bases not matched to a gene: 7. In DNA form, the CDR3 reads TGTGCCAGCAGACATGGAGGGGGCCAAGCTTTCTTT. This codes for CASRHGGGQAFF.

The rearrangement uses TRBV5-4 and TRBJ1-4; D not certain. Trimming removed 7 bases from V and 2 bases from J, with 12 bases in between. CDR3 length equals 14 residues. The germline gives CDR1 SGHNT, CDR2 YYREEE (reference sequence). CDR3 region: CASAELLTNEKLFF. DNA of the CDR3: TGTGCCAGCGCCGAGCTGCTCACTAATGAAAAACTGTTTTTT.

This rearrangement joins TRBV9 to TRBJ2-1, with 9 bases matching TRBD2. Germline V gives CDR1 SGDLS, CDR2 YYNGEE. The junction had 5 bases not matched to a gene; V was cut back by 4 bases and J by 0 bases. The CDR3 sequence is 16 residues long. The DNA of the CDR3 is TGTGCCAGCAGCCGTAGCGGGAGTAGCTCCTACAATGAGCAGTTCTTC. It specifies CASSRSGSSSYNEQFF. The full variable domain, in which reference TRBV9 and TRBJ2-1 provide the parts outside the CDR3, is DSGVTQTPKHLITATGQRVTLRCSPRSGDLSVYWYQQSLDQGLQFLIQYYNGEERAKGNILERFSAQQFPDLHSELNLSSLELGDSALYFCASSRSGSSSYNEQFFGPGTRLTVL.

This CDR3 is CASSTGNQPQHF. Written as DNA, the CDR3 is TGTGCCAGCAGCACAGGCAATCAGCCCCAGCATTTT. The chain carries TRBV7-9 and TRBJ1-5; D unresolved. The germline V gene encodes CDR1 SEHNR and CDR2 FQNEAQ (reference sequence). Trimming pared 5 bases from V and 2 bases from J, leaving 4 bases between. The CDR3 contains 12 residues.

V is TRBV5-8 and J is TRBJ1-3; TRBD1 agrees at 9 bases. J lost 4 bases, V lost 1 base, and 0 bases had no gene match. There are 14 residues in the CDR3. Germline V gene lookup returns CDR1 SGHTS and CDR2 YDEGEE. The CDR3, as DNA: TGTGCCAGCAGCTTGACAGGGGGCGGAAACACCATATATTTT. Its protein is CASSLTGGGNTIYF.

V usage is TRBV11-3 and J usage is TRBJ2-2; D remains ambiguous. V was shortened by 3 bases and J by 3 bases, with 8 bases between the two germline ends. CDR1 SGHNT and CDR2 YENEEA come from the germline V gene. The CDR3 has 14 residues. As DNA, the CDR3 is TGTGCCAGCAGCTTTGCCGGGTACACCGGGGAGCTGTTTTTT. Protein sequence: CASSFAGYTGELFF.

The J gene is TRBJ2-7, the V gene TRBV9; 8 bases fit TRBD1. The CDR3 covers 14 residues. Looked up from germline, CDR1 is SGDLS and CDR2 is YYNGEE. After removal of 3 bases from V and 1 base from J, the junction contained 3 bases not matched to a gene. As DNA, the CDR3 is TGTGCCAGCAGCGCTCAGGGGGCGTCCTACGAGCAGTACTTC. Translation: CASSAQGASYEQYF.

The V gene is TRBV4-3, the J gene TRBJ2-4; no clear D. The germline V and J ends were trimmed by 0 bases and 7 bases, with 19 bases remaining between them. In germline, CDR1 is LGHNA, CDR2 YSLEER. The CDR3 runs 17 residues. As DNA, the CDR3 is TGCGCCAGCAGCCAAGACGTCGGGCGTCCCGGGTGGAACATTCAGTACTTC. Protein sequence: CASSQDVGRPGWNIQYF.

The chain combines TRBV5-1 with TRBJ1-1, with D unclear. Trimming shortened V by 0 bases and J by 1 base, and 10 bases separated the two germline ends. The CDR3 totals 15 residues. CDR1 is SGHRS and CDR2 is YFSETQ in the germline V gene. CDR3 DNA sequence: TGCGCCAGCAGCTTGGACGGACGGAAGAACACTGAAGCTTTCTTT. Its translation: CASSLDGRKNTEAFF.

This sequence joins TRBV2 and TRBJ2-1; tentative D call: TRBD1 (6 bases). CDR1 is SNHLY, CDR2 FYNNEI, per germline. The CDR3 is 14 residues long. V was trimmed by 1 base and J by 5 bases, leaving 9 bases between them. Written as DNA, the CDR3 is TGTGCCAGCAGTGAAGTCAGGGGTGACAATGAGCAGTTCTTC. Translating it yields CASSEVRGDNEQFF.

CDR3 nucleotides: TGTGCCAGCAGGGCAGGGAGCGGGAGCCCCGTGGTGGAGTACTTC. This translates into CASRAGSGSPVVEYF. The V and J genes are TRBV6-5 and TRBJ2-7; 8 nucleotides align to TRBD2. The V gene end was trimmed by 6 bases and the J gene end by 11 bases; junction bases not matched to a gene: 18. The CDR3 has 15 residues. The germline V gene encodes CDR1 MNHEY and CDR2 SVGAGI.

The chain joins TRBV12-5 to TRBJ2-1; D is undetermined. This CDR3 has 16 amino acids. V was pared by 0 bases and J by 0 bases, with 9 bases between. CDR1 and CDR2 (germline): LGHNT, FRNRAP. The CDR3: CASGLVDPSSYNEQFF. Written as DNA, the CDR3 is TGTGCTAGTGGTTTGGTCGATCCCAGCTCCTACAATGAGCAGTTCTTC.

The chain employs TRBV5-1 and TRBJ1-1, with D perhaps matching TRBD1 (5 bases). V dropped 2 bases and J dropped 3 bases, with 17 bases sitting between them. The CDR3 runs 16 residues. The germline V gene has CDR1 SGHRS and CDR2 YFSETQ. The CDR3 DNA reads TGCGCCAGCAGCTTAGGTCAGGGAAGGAGGGACACTGAAGCTTTCTTT. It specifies CASSLGQGRRDTEAFF.